The 16 T cell receptor beta chains below come from one sample, sequenced in a study of Ad26.COV2.S vaccination and SARS-CoV-2 variants. The table came from immunoSEQ multiplex PCR; TCRdb's copy has only in-frame clones and leaves some out. The sample has over 350,000 clones, less than 90% seen once; the top ten hold 3% to 3.5%. The sample's treatment: roughly 20 received Ad26.COV2.S at low or high dose, single or two shots; roughly five received placebo; per-sample allocation not given. Sampling took place 63 days after the first vaccine or placebo injection. The material was peripheral blood, obtained in a trial of Ad26.COV2.S vaccine versus placebo. These receptors were collected from a person between 18 and 65 years old who received the Ad26.COV2.S COVID-19 vaccine or a placebo.

This clone was found a few times. This chain joins TRBV2 and TRBJ1-1; D is perhaps TRBD1 (5 bases). Germline loops: CDR1 SNHLY, CDR2 FYNNEI. V gave up 5 bases and J gave up 3 bases, with 10 bases separating them. CDR3 length: 13 residues. CDR3: CASSSQGYTEAFF. CDR3 DNA: TGTGCCAGCAGTTCCCAGGGTTACACTGAAGCTTTCTTT.

The gene calls are TRBV3-1 (or the pseudogene TRBV3-2) and TRBJ2-7; D is perhaps TRBD1 or TRBD2 (5 bases each). The V gene's germline CDR1 is LGHDT and CDR2 YNNKEL (reference sequence). Trimming pared 0 bases from V and 6 bases from J, leaving 12 bases between. The CDR3 contains 14 residues. CDR3 DNA sequence: TGTGCCAGCAGCCAAGAGTTAGACGGGGCCGAGCAGTACTTC. Translating gives CASSQELDGAEQYF.

The chain has TRBV7-2 and TRBJ2-1, with 7 bases identical to TRBD2. This CDR3 comprises 13 residues. J lost 6 bases, V lost 8 bases, and 7 bases had no gene match. Germline V lookup: CDR1 SGHTA, CDR2 FQGNSA. CDR3 in amino acids: CASWRLASNEQFF. Here the CDR3 DNA reads TGTGCCAGCTGGAGACTAGCAAGCAATGAGCAGTTCTTC.

The V gene is TRBV5-4, the J gene TRBJ1-1; no reliable D call. CDR3 length: 14 residues. Germline loops: CDR1 SGHNT, CDR2 YYREEE (reference sequence). The germline V and J ends were trimmed by 0 bases and 1 base, with 7 bases remaining between them. The CDR3 protein is CASSLVEGNTEAFF. The CDR3 DNA follows: TGTGCCAGCAGCTTGGTCGAGGGGAACACTGAAGCTTTCTTT. The full variable domain, in which reference TRBV5-4 and TRBJ1-1 provide the parts outside the CDR3, is ETGVTQSPTHLIKTRGQQVTLRCSSQSGHNTVSWYQQALGQGPQFIFQYYREEENGRGNFPPRFSGLQFPNYSSELNVNALELDDSALYLCASSLVEGNTEAFFGQGTRLTVV.

The chain joins TRBV5-4 to TRBJ1-1, with no clear D. Trimming removed 4 bases at V and 1 base at J, with 17 bases between. This CDR3 contains 16 residues. Germline V lookup: CDR1 SGHNT, CDR2 YYREEE (reference sequence). The CDR3 DNA reads TGTGCCAGCAGCCCACCCGGACTGTGGGCGAACACTGAAGCTTTCTTT. As protein: CASSPPGLWANTEAFF. Full variable domain (missing parts from reference TRBV5-4 and TRBJ1-1): ETGVTQSPTHLIKTRGQQVTLRCSSQSGHNTVSWYQQALGQGPQFIFQYYREEENGRGNFPPRFSGLQFPNYSSELNVNALELDDSALYLCASSPPGLWANTEAFFGQGTRLTVV.

The V gene is TRBV28, the J gene TRBJ2-1; the match to TRBD2 covers 9 bases. This CDR3 region has 15 residues. The trim removed 7 bases at V and 2 bases at J, leaving 6 bases unmatched. In germline, CDR1 is MDHEN, CDR2 SYDVKM. The CDR3 DNA is TGTGCCAGCATAGCTAGCGGGGCTGCCTACAATGAGCAGTTCTTC. It yields the protein CASIASGAAYNEQFF.

V is TRBV6-6 and J is TRBJ2-3, with 7 bases identical to TRBD2. With V trimmed by 10 bases and J by 1 base, 5 bases remained unmatched. Germline V gene data show CDR1 as MNHNY and CDR2 as SVGAGI (reference sequence). The length of the CDR3 is 13 residues. This CDR3 reads CATQRGGTDTQYF. As DNA, the CDR3 is TGTGCCACTCAGCGGGGTGGCACAGATACGCAGTATTTT.

This rearrangement joins TRBV27 to TRBJ1-2; 8 positions match TRBD1. Germline loops: CDR1 MNHEY, CDR2 SMNVEV (reference sequence). V trimming: 2 bases; J trimming: 8 bases; junction bases outside the gene matches: 4. This CDR3 region has 13 residues. The CDR3 DNA reads TGTGCCAGCAGTTTACAGGGGGCACAAGGCTACACCTTC. Amino acid sequence: CASSLQGAQGYTF.

J is TRBJ1-2 and V is TRBV4-1; 8 bases map to TRBD1. Germline loops: CDR1 MGHRA, CDR2 YSYEKL. CDR3 size: 16 residues. V shed 3 bases, J shed 2 bases, and the junction held 8 bases outside the gene matches. DNA of the CDR3: TGCGCCAGCAGCCATCCCATCAGGGGGCGGAACTATGGCTACACCTTC. Translating gives CASSHPIRGRNYGYTF.

In DNA, the CDR3 is TGTGCCTGGAGTGGGGCAGGGAACTATGGCTACACCTTC. As protein: CAWSGAGNYGYTF. The V and J genes are TRBV30 and TRBJ1-2; possible D gene TRBD1, 5 bases. The germline V gene encodes CDR1 GTSNPN and CDR2 SVGIG (reference sequence). V dropped 1 base and J dropped 2 bases, with 8 bases sitting between them. This CDR3 is built from 13 residues.

This clone occurred once. The J gene is TRBJ2-3, the V gene TRBV27, with TRBD1 as a possible D gene (6 bases). CDR1 is MNHEY and CDR2 is SMNVEV in the germline V gene (reference sequence). Trimming removed 5 bases from V and 13 bases from J, with 22 bases in between. The CDR3 length is 14 residues. The CDR3: CASSPFYGTSWEYF. In nucleotides, the CDR3 is TGTGCCAGCAGTCCTTTCTATGGGACAAGTTGGGAGTATTTT.

The genes are TRBV5-1 and TRBJ2-1, with TRBD2 matching 7 bases. The germline V gene has CDR1 SGHRS and CDR2 YFSETQ. This CDR3 has 18 residues. V was clipped by 4 bases and J by 1 base; unmatched bases: 14. CDR3 residues: CASSQGPGSGGSYNEQFF. The CDR3 DNA sequence: TGCGCCAGCAGCCAGGGACCCGGTTCGGGGGGTTCCTACAATGAGCAGTTCTTC.

The V call is TRBV29-1, the J call TRBJ2-5; D might be TRBD1 or TRBD2, each matching 5 bases. Trimming removed 8 bases at V and 1 base at J, with 17 bases between. The CDR3 runs 14 residues. The V gene's germline CDR1 is SQVTM and CDR2 ANQGSEA. The CDR3, as DNA: TGCAGCCCCTCGGGTCCAGGGACCCAAGAGACCCAGTACTTC. Translation: CSPSGPGTQETQYF.

This clone was seen only once. This chain connects TRBV7-9 to TRBJ2-1; D remains unclear. Germline V CDR1 and CDR2: SEHNR, FQNEAQ (reference sequence). V lost 3 bases and J lost 8, with 8 bases in between. There are 12 residues in the CDR3. The CDR3 here is CASSFELHEQFF. Here the CDR3 DNA reads TGTGCCAGCAGCTTCGAGTTGCATGAGCAGTTCTTC.

For this clone: At one end the junction does not follow the germline gene, possibly because of a read error. This chain joins TRBV7-9 and TRBJ1-2; 10 positions match TRBD1. Looked up from germline, CDR1 is SEHNR and CDR2 is FQNEAQ (reference sequence). CDR3 size: 12 residues. CDR3 DNA: TGTGCCAGCGGCCCCGGGACAGGGGAGGGCTCCTTC. This encodes CASGPGTGEGSF.

The chain uses TRBV7-9 and TRBJ1-3, with 11 positions matching TRBD1. Trimming took 5 bases from V and 4 from J; bases not matched to a gene: 4. Germline CDR1 and CDR2: SEHNR and FQNEAQ (reference sequence). The CDR3 has 15 amino acids. CDR3 in DNA: TGTGCCAGCAGCCTCGGGACAGGGGGAGGAAACACCATATATTTT. Translating gives CASSLGTGGGNTIYF.